This T cell receptor (beta chain) was captured by sequencing in a study of blood T cell repertoires in COVID-19 (dated by TCRdb to 2020 to 2022). With respect to the entire study: Samples covering the acute and convalescent phases of COVID-19 were provided by collaborators in the United States, Italy and Spain. The prospective study material was composed of cDNA or gDNA derived from T cells, B-cell-depleted T cells, or PBMCs. The dataset comprised deeply sampled blood TCRbeta repertoires from subjects exposed to, actively infected with, or recovered from COVID-19. The repertoires were released in a freely available public database intended as a resource for research on the immune response to SARS-CoV-2. The samples were drawn from the first 160 participants of the ongoing ImmuneRACE study and from some 1,300 subjects provided by 6 global collaborators. A de-identified subject ID, COVID-19 status, age in years and sex were almost always included in the sample metadata. Where HLA class I and class II types were available, the types were taken from metadata supplied by the sample provider, not from assay-based typing.

Overall study results and their limits: Clinical and demographic metadata were provided uncurated, with the amount varying by source and participant.

This clone was seen a single time. Its specific antigen is unknown. No clone much larger than this one lies a single base away; base qualities are absent. Each collaborating institution followed its own protocols to collect whole blood in K2EDTA tubes. For TCRbeta analysis, collaborators shipped samples in one of three forms: frozen whole blood, isolated PBMCs, or DNA extracted from either of those sample types. According to the germline V gene, CDR1 reads SGHRS and CDR2 reads YFSETQ. V is cut by 2 bases and J by 6 bases, and the space between the germline ends is 15 bases. The cysteine opens and the phenylalanine closes a CDR3 of 15 amino acids. Only the CDR3 part of the read is kept: 45 bases, read in frame from the first base. TCRbeta CDR3 regions were amplified from genomic DNA using the immunoSEQ Assay, a bias-controlled multiplex PCR. Per the source publication's procedure: Within the assay, amplification of reference gene primers was used to estimate how many nucleated cells each sample contained. Sequence reads were collapsed and filtered to measure the absolute abundance of every unique TCRbeta CDR3 rearrangement. For each sample, productive Simpson clonality was calculated as the square root of Simpson's diversity index over productive rearrangements. In TCRdb, the immuneACCESS table is reduced to in-frame sequences with V and J assigned. These tables do not hold every clone; where another copy was compared, an unresolved V gene accounts for under half, and the others remain unexplained. D and trimming come from the DNA, and the V and J calls and clone size come from that table. The sample includes about 220,000 clones, with approximately 80% observed a single time. The top ten clones comprise 9.5% to 15% of the sample.

The sequence is built from TRBV5-1 and TRBJ2-1; the D segment could be TRBD2, given 6 matching bases. Sequencing was carried out using peripheral blood. The source is a human donor in a cohort sampled during active COVID-19. The nucleotide sequence is given as TGCGCCAGCAGCTTCGGCGGGGAGCTTACCAATGAGCAGTTCTTC. This encodes CASSFGGELTNEQFF.